Shown below are 13 T cell receptor beta chains from a single sample sequenced in a study of blood T cell repertoires in COVID-19. TCRdb's table, derived via immunoSEQ multiplex PCR, lists solely in-frame clones and lacks some. The table shows around 140,000 clones, with 87% occurring only once. The sequenced sample was PBMCs or T cells enriched from blood (not recorded which). These receptors were obtained from a man between 60 and 70 years old who had recovered from COVID-19.

This chain connects TRBV28 to TRBJ1-6, with D possibly being TRBD1 (5 bases). Germline V gives CDR1 MDHEN, CDR2 SYDVKM. V lost 3 bases and J 9 bases, leaving 12 bases between the germline ends. The CDR3 spans 14 residues. In DNA form, the CDR3 reads TGTGCCAGCAGTTTCCGGCAGGGCTTTTCACCCCTCCACTTT. Translating gives CASSFRQGFSPLHF.

This chain joins TRBV18 and TRBJ2-2; D is ambiguous. V lost 6 bases and J 5 bases, leaving 16 bases between the germline ends. The CDR3 contains 15 residues. The germline gives CDR1 KGHSH, CDR2 LQKENI. The DNA for the CDR3 is TGTGCCAGCTCCCCCGCCCAACAACCTACCGGGGAGCTGTTTTTT. It specifies CASSPAQQPTGELFF.

This clone appeared once. This chain joins TRBV18 and TRBJ2-1, with unresolved D. Per the germline V gene, CDR1 is KGHSH and CDR2 is LQKENI. This CDR3 contains 13 residues. V lost 6 bases to trimming and J lost 9 bases, with 15 bases between them. This chain's CDR3 is CASSPSRGAEQFF. The CDR3 DNA sequence: TGTGCCAGCTCTCCCAGCAGAGGAGCTGAGCAGTTCTTC.

CDR3 amino acids: CAISGTGGTREQYF. As DNA, the CDR3 is TGTGCCATCAGTGGGACGGGAGGGACTCGCGAGCAGTACTTC. This chain joins TRBV10-3 and TRBJ2-7; 8 bases match TRBD2. Germline CDR1 is ENHRY and CDR2 is SYGVKD. The CDR3 sequence is 14 residues long. Trimming took 4 bases from V and 6 from J; bases not matched to a gene: 8.

The rearrangement joins TRBV10-3 to TRBJ2-1; 8 bases align to TRBD2. The CDR3 loop spans 15 amino acids. V gave up 5 bases and J gave up 9 bases; unmatched junction bases: 12. CDR1 and CDR2 from the germline V gene are ENHRY and SYGVKD. The CDR3 coding sequence is TGTGCCATCAGTCATAGCGGGAACCCGCCCAGTGAGCAGTTCTTC. Residues: CAISHSGNPPSEQFF.

The chain employs TRBV6-5 and TRBJ2-2; TRBD2 agrees at 7 bases. The length of the CDR3 is 16 residues. V lost 1 base to trimming and J lost 4 bases; unmatched junction nucleotides: 6. Germline CDR1 reads MNHEY; CDR2 reads SVGAGI. The CDR3 loop reads CASSYYGQRGTGELFF. The CDR3 bases are TGTGCCAGCAGTTACTATGGCCAGCGGGGCACCGGGGAGCTGTTTTTT.

J is TRBJ1-5 and V is TRBV5-1; 8 nucleotides align to TRBD1. The length of the CDR3 is 13 residues. Looked up from germline, CDR1 is SGHRS and CDR2 is YFSETQ. V gave up 0 bases and J gave up 8 bases; unmatched junction bases: 1. The CDR3 is CASSLDRGEPQHF. The CDR3 region has the DNA TGCGCCAGCAGCTTGGACAGGGGGGAGCCCCAGCATTTT.

This rearrangement joins TRBV2 to TRBJ2-2, with a tentative D call TRBD2 (6 bases). Germline CDR1 and CDR2: SNHLY and FYNNEI. The CDR3 sequence is 15 residues long. V was clipped by 2 bases and J by 6 bases, with 13 bases between them. The CDR3 DNA is TGTGCCAGCAGTGAAAATGGAGGAGGGTCCGGGGAGCTGTTTTTT. Its protein is CASSENGGGSGELFF.

V gene TRBV29-1 combines with J gene TRBJ2-3; 10 nucleotides line up with TRBD2. CDR1 is SQVTM and CDR2 is ANQGSEA in the germline V gene. J was trimmed by 5 bases and V by 5 bases; bases with no gene match: 7. The CDR3 is 14 residues long. CDR3 sequence: CSVTSGVPGDTQYF. In DNA, the CDR3 is TGCAGCGTTACTAGCGGGGTACCGGGAGATACGCAGTATTTT.

This clone was detected only once. The chain couples TRBV7-9 to TRBJ1-1, with TRBD1 identical over 12 bases. Germline CDR1 SEHNR, CDR2 FQNEAQ (reference sequence). V dropped 4 bases and J dropped 11; count of bases not matched to a gene: 11. The CDR3 is 15 amino acids. Here the CDR3 DNA reads TGTGCCAGCAGCTCCACCGGGACAGGGGGCTCTGGGGCTTTCTTT. Its translation is CASSSTGTGGSGAFF.

The chain links TRBV30 to TRBJ1-3; D unclear. This CDR3 is built from 12 residues. CDR1 is GTSNPN, CDR2 SVGIG, per germline (reference sequence). Trimming removed 5 bases from V and 4 bases from J, with 9 bases in between. The CDR3, as DNA: TGTGCCTGGCCACGAGGGGGAAACACCATATATTTT. Its protein product is CAWPRGGNTIYF.

This clone was seen only once. The chain links TRBV7-8 to TRBJ1-1; D may be TRBD1 (6 bases). The CDR3 spans 16 residues. Trimming pared 6 bases from V and 5 bases from J, leaving 22 bases between. Per the germline V gene, CDR1 is SGHVS and CDR2 is FQNEAQ. The DNA of the CDR3 is TGTGCCAGCAGTATGGGACAAGGTAGATGGGGGACTGAAGCTTTCTTT. It codes for CASSMGQGRWGTEAFF.

This rearrangement joins TRBV30 to TRBJ2-2; 8 nucleotides line up with TRBD1. The V and J ends lost 4 bases and 5 bases, in that order; junction bases with no gene match: 6. CDR3 length: 14 amino acids. Germline CDR1 reads GTSNPN; CDR2 reads SVGIG (reference sequence). The CDR3 region has the DNA TGTGCCTGGAATCGACAGGGGCAGACCGGGGAGCTGTTTTTT. This encodes CAWNRQGQTGELFF.